A selection of T cell receptor beta chains follows, all from one sample in a study of T-cell memory formation after mild COVID-19. One entry per CDR3 protein results from TCRdb running MiXCR on the 5' RACE reads. The data show about 280,000 distinct CDR3 sequences, with 8% to 9% seen just once and under 25% held by the top ten. Material for sequencing was PBMCs or a T cell subset sorted from them (not recorded which). The receptor set was obtained from a man younger than 35 who had mild COVID-19 (a few samples of this study predate the infection). Cell type and time point are not known. CDR3s include the opening cysteine and the closing phenylalanine or tryptophan. Clone size is stated in some rows and not others, as once, few, many or a class when expanded.

TRBV7-2	14	TRBJ1-2	.	CASFRGPSNYGYTF
TRBV10-3	18	TRBJ2-5	.	CAISRTSGGAVVQETQYF
TRBV5-4	13	TRBJ2-1	few	CAIQFMGGNEQFF
TRBV19	16	TRBJ1-5	.	CASSSPGWYSNQPQHF
TRBV4-2	14	TRBJ1-5	few	CASSQEGGNQPQHF
TRBV7-6	14	TRBJ2-7	.	CASSLQTASYEQYF
TRBV19	14	TRBJ1-6	many	CASSIRPYNSPLHF
TRBV7-6	16	TRBJ2-2	few	CASSSFSGGPTGELFF
TRBV7-8	15	TRBJ2-3	many	CASSLQRGGRDTQYF
TRBV11-3	15	TRBJ2-3	.	CASSSLADATDTQYF
TRBV7-3	14	TRBJ2-1	many	CASSPLAQGNEQFF
TRBV4-3	15	TRBJ1-5	.	CASSQAHSSNQPQHF
TRBV12-3/TRBV12-4	16	TRBJ2-1	many	CATSGLAGGHANEQFF
TRBV28	14	TRBJ2-2	.	CASSGDRGHGELFF
TRBV3-2	15	TRBJ2-4	.	CASSQVRDRANIQYF
TRBV10-3	16	TRBJ1-2	few	CAISGQSTATAWGYTF
TRBV12-3/TRBV12-4	15	TRBJ1-1	few	CASSFAGPGNTEAFF
TRBV7-3	15	TRBJ2-1	.	CASSRAQDSYNEQFF
TRBV5-4	13	TRBJ1-1	few	CASSPADTTEAFF
TRBV20-1	14	TRBJ2-3	.	CSARGGGRGNTQYF
TRBV12-3/TRBV12-4	16	TRBJ2-7	few	CASSSFEGPRGYEQYF
TRBV5-1	15	TRBJ2-3	many	CASSLVAGSTDTQYF
TRBV4-2	13	TRBJ2-5	few	CASSSGGPETQYF